Listed here is a single T cell receptor beta chain. Its target antigen remains unknown. This sample is part of a study of T cells expressing NK-cell markers (dated by TCRdb to about 2020). Regarding the complete study: TCR beta-chain repertoires were profiled in sorted CD3+CD56+NKG2C+, CD3+CD56+NKG2C- and CD3+CD56-NKG2C+ T-cell subsets from several donors. Sequencing of the libraries produced 2 x 150 bp reads on Illumina HiSeq 2000/2500, MiSeq or NextSeq. Randomly selected healthy volunteers, three men and five women, were used as the eight sequenced donors. Seven of the eight sequenced donors were HCMV-seropositive and one was HCMV-seronegative.

What the work shows at the level of the full study, not this receptor alone: Those dominant clonotypes were again the most abundant among CD3+CD56-NKG2C+ cells in a handful of donors, at about 25-60.1%. It remained unclear whether the expanded NKG2C-expressing T cell clones were specific for HCMV antigens. For five or six donors, the dominant CD3+CD56+NKG2C+ clonotypes were among the top 10 CD8+ clonotypes and accounted for 1.0-7.0% of CD8+ T cells.

HCMV-specific IgG was detected in serum with a commercial ELISA kit to determine HCMV serostatus. Peripheral blood mononuclear cells were isolated from blood by Ficoll density gradient centrifugation. Sequenced on an Illumina HiSeq 2000. 5'RACE template switching, by which a universal primer site and unique molecular identifiers were added, was used to make TCR beta cDNA libraries. Priming for cDNA synthesis came from the TCR beta constant segment, and two successive PCR amplification steps followed. Per the source publication's procedure: MIGEC handled demultiplexing of the reads and grouping by UMI, while MiTCR was used to assemble and quantify clonotypes. To remove erroneous sequences, TCR cDNA sequences were retained only when supported by two or more reads. The tcR package was used for downstream repertoire analysis, and clonotypes were matched across fractions by CDR3 nucleotide sequence plus V segment. VDJmatch was used to annotate antigen specificity against VDJdb, with one amino acid substitution allowed in CDR3. The reads went through TCRdb reprocessing, and each CDR3 protein sequence gets one entry with no DNA. TCRdb, not the authors, supplied the V and J calls. Per the sample table, the count is roughly 450,000 distinct CDR3 sequences. Approximately 1.5% of the sample belongs to the ten largest clones.

Via the germline V gene, CDR1 is SGHAT and CDR2 FQNNGV. The CDR3 covers 16 residues, taking in both the cysteine and the phenylalanine. Nucleotide data are not available. The sequence derives from a woman between 45 and 60 years old in good health. Donor details come from another sample of the same person, matched by shared clones. The chain employs TRBV11-2 and TRBJ2-1; TCRdb's D call of TRBD2 is untestable without DNA. Sequencing was done on a sample of blood T cells: a sorted CD56 or NKG2C T cell subset, CD4+ or CD8+ T cells, or bulk PBMC T cells (not recorded which). For the CDR3, the sequence is CASSLTWTSRRSRQFF.